Listed here are 12 T cell receptor beta chains from one sample, sequenced in a study of regulatory T cells in long-lasting Graves disease. Combining iRepertoire HTBI primers with Arm-PCR of CDR3 regions, the authors built TCR beta libraries. TCRdb re-analysed the multiplex PCR reads in MiXCR, keeping a single row per CDR3 protein. This sample has fewer than 600,000 distinct CDR3 sequences, with about 20% found just once. This sample's time point: persistent/refractory GD, antithyroid drugs over 5 years with positive TRAb. PBMC RNA served as the TCR library source. Here the sequenced sample was peripheral blood mononuclear cells (PBMCs), taken when the disease was refractory, from a patient treated with antithyroid drugs. All receptors come from a female donor with Graves disease.

The chain uses TRBV30 and TRBJ1-5; 7 bases line up with TRBD1. The CDR3 runs 15 residues. Germline-derived CDR1 and CDR2 are GTSNPN and SVGIG (reference sequence). Trimming at V came to 1 base and at J to 2 bases, leaving 5 bases not matched to a gene. Written as DNA, the CDR3 is TGTGCCTGGAGTGCAGGGGGGTCGCGCAATCAGCCCCAGCATTTT. Its protein is CAWSAGGSRNQPQHF.

The CDR3 sequence is CASSSSSGRDLWEQFF. In DNA form, the CDR3 reads TGTGCCAGCAGTTCTTCTAGCGGGAGGGACTTGTGGGAGCAGTTCTTC. The chain couples TRBV28 to TRBJ2-1, with 12 bases that match TRBD2. This CDR3 has 16 amino acids. Unmatched junction bases numbered 11, after V lost 4 bases and J lost 10 bases. The germline gives CDR1 MDHEN, CDR2 SYDVKM. The variable domain in full, completed from reference TRBV28 and TRBJ2-1, reads DVKVTQSSRYLVKRTGEKVFLECVQDMDHENMFWYRQDPGLGLRLIYFSYDVKMKEKGDIPEGYSVSREKKERFSLILESASTNQTSMYLCASSSSSGRDLWEQFFGPGTRLTVL.

As to this clonotype: Germline and junction disagree at one end, which may indicate a read error. The CDR3 spells CAISANLAKNIQYF. Written as DNA, the CDR3 is TGTGCCATCAGCGCAAATTTAGCCAAAAACATTCAGTACTTC. This chain connects TRBV14 to TRBJ2-4; D not resolved. CDR1 SGHDN and CDR2 FVKESK come from the germline V gene. The CDR3 runs to 14 residues.

This clonotype was recorded a few times. The V and J genes are TRBV2 and TRBJ2-2; D may be TRBD1 (5 bases). This CDR3 has 13 residues. Trimming took 4 bases from V and 7 from J, leaving 10 bases between them. Germline V lookup: CDR1 SNHLY, CDR2 FYNNEI. In nucleotides, the CDR3 is TGTGCCAGCAGTGCTCAGGGTTACGGGGAGCTGTTTTTT. Its translation is CASSAQGYGELFF.

This clonotype was seen a few times. This chain connects TRBV19 to TRBJ1-5; weak D call: TRBD1 (6 bases). V was clipped by 10 bases and J by 6 bases, with 16 bases between them. The CDR3 loop spans 13 amino acids. Germline V gene lookup returns CDR1 LNHDA and CDR2 SQIVND (reference sequence). The CDR3 loop reads CATERGYGQPQHF. The CDR3 nucleotides are TGTGCCACTGAAAGGGGGTATGGTCAGCCCCAGCATTTT.

This clonotype was counted between two and nine times. At one end the junction does not follow the germline gene, possibly because of a read error. The chain is built from TRBV7-2 and TRBJ1-2; maybe TRBD1 (6 bases). CDR1 is SGHTA and CDR2 is FQGNSA in the germline V gene. The CDR3 contains 14 residues. The CDR3 DNA sequence: TGTGCCAGCAGCGGCCACCCGGGGGCATCTGGCCACACCTTC. Encoded protein: CASSGHPGASGHTF.

This chain connects TRBV14 to TRBJ2-7; 7 bases fit TRBD2. This CDR3 contains 16 residues. Germline trimming cut 0 bases from V and 5 bases from J; bases unmatched to any gene: 10. Germline loops: CDR1 SGHDN, CDR2 FVKESK. The CDR3 sequence: CASSQESGIIPHEQYF. CDR3 bases: TGTGCCAGCAGCCAAGAGAGCGGGATAATCCCCCACGAGCAGTACTTC.

V usage is TRBV10-3 and J usage is TRBJ1-1; D is undetermined. The ends were cut back, 6 bases at V and 3 bases at J, with 11 bases in the middle. CDR1 and CDR2 (germline): ENHRY, SYGVKD. CDR3 length: 13 residues. The CDR3 sequence is CAIRPRFDTEAFF. The CDR3 DNA is TGTGCCATCAGGCCCCGGTTTGACACTGAAGCTTTCTTT.

This sequence joins TRBV18 and TRBJ1-2; TRBD1 aligns across 9 bases. Per the germline V gene, CDR1 is KGHSH and CDR2 is LQKENI. CDR3 length: 13 residues. Trimming took 1 base from V and 6 from J; bases not matched to a gene: 0. The CDR3 region has the DNA TGTGCCAGCTCACCACGGGACAGGGATGGCTACACCTTC. This gives the protein CASSPRDRDGYTF.

The chain is built from TRBV20-1 and TRBJ2-7; the match to TRBD1 covers 11 bases. Germline assignment: CDR1 DFQATT and CDR2 SNEGSKA (reference sequence). The CDR3 totals 14 residues. V was pared by 2 bases and J by 9 bases, with 9 bases of the junction left unmatched. The CDR3 loop is CSARPGTGGSAQYF. Here the CDR3 DNA reads TGCAGTGCTAGACCAGGGACAGGGGGGTCGGCGCAGTACTTC.

This clonotype was observed a few times. Its ends do not fully match the called genes, so a read error is possible. The J gene is TRBJ2-2, the V gene TRBV15, with 7 bases identical to TRBD1. Germline V gives CDR1 LNHNV, CDR2 YYDKDF (reference sequence). The CDR3 sequence is 13 residues long. The CDR3: CATRNRGAGELLF. CDR3 bases: TGTGCCACCAGAAACAGGGGCGCCGGGGAGCTGCTTTTT. Supplemented by reference TRBV15 and TRBJ2-2, the full variable domain reads DAMVIQNPRYQVTQFGKPVTLSCSQTLNHNVMYWYQQKSSQAPKLLFHYYDKDFNNEADTPDNFQSRRPNTSFCFLDIRSPGLGDTAMYLCATRNRGAGELLFGEGSRLTVL.

CDR3 residues: CSAGLAGGGEQYF. CDR3 DNA sequence: TGCAGTGCCGGACTAGCGGGGGGCGGGGAGCAGTACTTC. The J gene is TRBJ2-7, the V gene TRBV20-1, with TRBD2 identical over 14 bases. This CDR3 has 13 amino acids. Trimming took 6 bases from V and 7 from J; bases not matched to a gene: 5. Germline V gives CDR1 DFQATT, CDR2 SNEGSKA (reference sequence).